This T cell receptor beta chain was sequenced in a study of OX40 agonist ivuxolimab in advanced cancers. Study-wide points: It was not determined which antigens were specifically recognized by the peripheral T cells that had undergone clonal expansion.

V shed 3 bases and J shed 5 bases, with 18 bases lying between them. Germline V gene lookup returns CDR1 SGHRS and CDR2 YFSETQ. The CDR3 is made up of 16 amino acids. TCRdb keeps only in-frame clones here, not all; method: immunoSEQ multiplex PCR. The data hold tens of thousands of clones, with approximately 89% observed a single time. Concerning this clone itself: Its antigen remains unknown.

The V call is TRBV5-1, the J call TRBJ2-1; tentative D call: TRBD2 (6 bases). Sequencing was performed on CD4+ or CD8+ T cells sorted from blood, taken in a trial of the OX40 agonist ivuxolimab. This receptor was identified in an adult with an advanced solid tumor such as melanoma, head and neck, liver or kidney cancer. The CDR3 DNA sequence: TGCGCCAGCAGCTCTGGATGGGGTAGCGGAAACAATGAGCAGTTCTTC. This sequence encodes CASSSGWGSGNNEQFF.